There are a few counts of the clone carrying this TCR beta chain. The antigen is undetermined. The sample is drawn from a study of T cell repertoires in cytomegalovirus infection. Study at large: Both a matching HLA type and CMV infection were indicated by public TCR beta signatures.

There are 15 residues in the CDR3. CDR1 is MNHEY and CDR2 is SMNVEV in the germline V gene (reference sequence). V lost 4 bases to trimming and J lost 2 bases; unmatched junction nucleotides: 6. One entry per CDR3 protein, called by TCRdb with MiXCR from the reads. The sample lists approximately 390,000 distinct CDR3 sequences, roughly a third occurring once. Study-level points and caveats: The response measured ex vivo was dominated by TCR beta clonotypes (HLA-C-restricted and CMV-specific).

The source of this sequence is a human donor in good health (CMV status not recorded). Some clones in this sample may be carry-over from other donors' samples. The source material was cultured PBMCs, sampled from culture after CMV antigen stimulation. The chain uses TRBV27 and TRBJ2-5; 8 bases agree with TRBD1. DNA of the CDR3: TGTGCCAGCAGTTCATTGAGACAGGGGCAAGAGACCCAGTACTTC. This codes for CASSSLRQGQETQYF.